This passage covers 6 T cell receptor beta chains from one sample sequenced in a study of blood T cells in healthy people across ages (dated by TCRdb to the mid-2010s). The library was prepared using 5' RACE. Data came from an Illumina HiSeq 2500. A second PCR of about 7 to 12 cycles was run with a J-beta primer mix and a sample-barcoded 5' primer. The public reads were quality trimmed at Q25 with fastp and then assembled into clones with MiXCR by TCRdb, keeping productive beta chains. Rows are combined by CDR3 protein, so each entry shows the most common genes and DNA. This sample is represented by about 1.4 million distinct CDR3 sequences; approximately 63% of them were singletons. Over 5.5% of the sample belongs to the ten largest clones. Sequenced input: blood. The receptors originated from a man between 18 and 29 years old in good health.

The chain uses TRBV15 and TRBJ2-7, with 7 bases matching TRBD2. CDR3 length equals 16 residues. Germline V gives CDR1 LNHNV, CDR2 YYDKDF (reference sequence). The ends lost 5 bases at V and 1 base at J; junction bases unmatched: 11. CDR3 sequence: CATSAPWAGVSYEQYF. The CDR3 DNA sequence: TGTGCCACCAGCGCCCCGTGGGCGGGAGTTTCCTACGAGCAGTACTTC.

V usage is TRBV4-2 and J usage is TRBJ1-1; D perhaps matches TRBD1 (5 bases). CDR3 length equals 16 residues. In germline, CDR1 is LGHNA, CDR2 YNFKEQ. The V and J ends lost 1 base and 5 bases respectively, with 17 bases between them. CDR3 DNA sequence: TGTGCCAGCAGCCAAGGAGCGGCCTTTAAGGGGACTGAAGCTTTCTTT. Its translation is CASSQGAAFKGTEAFF.

This chain uses TRBV6-6 with TRBJ1-4; 9 nucleotides agree with TRBD1. The ends lost 5 bases at V and 8 bases at J; junction bases unmatched: 9. In germline, CDR1 is MNHNY, CDR2 SVGAGI (reference sequence). The CDR3 length is 15 residues. This CDR3 is CASSVPGQGVEKLFF. The CDR3 DNA follows: TGTGCCAGCAGTGTACCGGGACAGGGCGTGGAAAAACTGTTTTTT.

The V call is TRBV7-8, the J call TRBJ2-5; D may be TRBD2 (6 bases). The CDR3 spans 15 residues. CDR1 and CDR2 (germline): SGHVS, FQNEAQ. Trimming shortened V by 1 base and J by 5 bases, and 14 bases separated the two germline ends. CDR3 loop: CASSLESRGGETQYF. The CDR3, as DNA: TGTGCCAGCAGCTTAGAGTCCCGGGGAGGCGAGACCCAGTACTTC.

This clonotype has more than one count but fewer than ten. The rearrangement joins TRBV29-1 to TRBJ2-1; weak D call: TRBD2 (6 bases). V lost 3 bases and J 6 bases, leaving 12 bases between the germline ends. Germline CDR1 SQVTM, CDR2 ANQGSEA. This CDR3 comprises 13 residues. CDR3 DNA sequence: TGCAGCGTTGATTGGCGGGGCAGCAATGAGCAGTTCTTC. This codes for CSVDWRGSNEQFF.

This clonotype was observed a single time. The chain employs TRBV10-3 and TRBJ2-7; 12 positions match TRBD2. There are 13 residues in the CDR3. Germline V gene sequence: CDR1 ENHRY, CDR2 SYGVKD. CDR3 in DNA: TGTGCACTTTCTAGCGGGGGGGCATCCGAGCAGTACTTC. Amino acid sequence: CALSSGGASEQYF.